By sample fraction, the clone carrying this TCR beta chain is medium-sized. Its antigen is not identified. J lost 5 bases, V lost 4 bases, and 13 bases had no gene match. The CDR3 sequence is 16 residues long. Whole-study findings and limits: The TCR gene usage of tumor memory CD4+ T cells clustered together with blood and lymph node memory CD4+ cells and with lymph node naive CD4+ cells.

After constant-region reverse-primer amplification, full-length variable regions underwent semi-nested PCR with Nested Universal Primer A. TCRdb re-derived calls from the 5' RACE reads in MiXCR, one entry per CDR3 protein. The table has 7,500 to 10,000 distinct CDR3 sequences, roughly 60% seen once. CD4+CD45RO+CD25- cells were isolated as memory CD4+ T cells. The chain combines TRBV12-3 or TRBV12-4 with TRBJ1-1; 7 bases match TRBD1. The specimen was tumor-infiltrating memory CD4+ T cells sorted from the breast tumor. Subset specified: memory CD4+ T cells, CD4+CD45RO+CD25-. This sequence was found in a female donor with breast cancer. CDR3 bases: TGTGCCAGCAGTTCGAATGAACAGGGGAGAGGGACTGAAGCTTTCTTT. This codes for CASSSNEQGRGTEAFF.